The 12 T cell receptor beta chains presented below share a single source sample, sequenced in a study of T cells after yellow fever vaccination. TCRdb re-analysed the 5' RACE reads in MiXCR, keeping a single row per CDR3 protein. This table has 300,000 or so distinct CDR3 sequences, approximately 12% appearing once. Material: CD4+ T cells sorted from PBMCs, obtained 45 days after the yellow fever booster vaccination. The source of these receptors is a man aged 30 to 39 who received the YFV17D yellow fever vaccine.

A few counts support this clonotype. This rearrangement joins TRBV7-2 to TRBJ1-6; D uncertain. Germline-derived CDR1 and CDR2 are SGHTA and FQGNSA. Trimming took 2 bases from V and 3 from J, leaving 11 bases between them. CDR3 length: 16 amino acids. CDR3 loop: CASSLRGPVYNSPLHF. The CDR3 DNA is TGTGCCAGCAGCTTACGCGGGCCAGTCTATAATTCACCCCTCCACTTT.

The genes are TRBV12-3 or TRBV12-4 and TRBJ2-4; no firm D call. This CDR3 is built from 15 residues. V lost 3 bases and J lost 0, with 9 bases in between. The CDR3 bases are TGTGCCAGCAGTTTGAAAGGGCTAGCCAAAAACATTCAGTACTTC. Protein: CASSLKGLAKNIQYF.

For this clonotype: The junction differs from germline at one of its ends, possibly a read error. The rearrangement joins TRBV29-1 to TRBJ2-1, with D tentatively TRBD1 or TRBD2 (5 bases each). Per the germline V gene, CDR1 is SQVTM and CDR2 is ANQGSEA. CDR3 size: 15 residues. CDR3 coding DNA: TGCAGCGTTGACACCGGGACCCATACCCTCAATGAGAAGTTCTTC. Amino acid sequence: CSVDTGTHTLNEKFF.

This clonotype has more than one count but fewer than ten. J is TRBJ2-7 and V is TRBV12-3 or TRBV12-4; no definite D call. The CDR3 covers 14 residues. Trimming pared 2 bases from V and 3 bases from J, leaving 11 bases between. Here the CDR3 DNA reads TGTGCCAGCAGTTTACGCTTATCGGACTACGAGCAGTACTTC. This sequence encodes CASSLRLSDYEQYF.

The V gene is TRBV5-1, the J gene TRBJ2-7, with D possibly matching TRBD1 (6 bases). This CDR3 spans 14 amino acids. Germline values: CDR1 SGHRS, CDR2 YFSETQ. V lost 3 bases to trimming and J lost 5 bases, with 15 bases between them. This CDR3 is CASSSRTEIHEQYF. The CDR3 DNA reads as TGCGCCAGCAGCTCACGGACAGAGATCCACGAGCAGTACTTC.

About this clonotype itself: A junction boundary mismatches the germline segment, possibly from a read error. The V and J genes are TRBV28 and TRBJ2-7; D call uncertain. The CDR3 extends over 11 amino acids. Germline-derived CDR1 and CDR2 are MDHEN and SYDVKM. The CDR3 DNA is TGTCCCAGCAGTGTATGTGACGAGCAGTACTTC. Its translation: CPSSVCDEQYF.

This clonotype was detected only a few times. The rearrangement links TRBV7-9 to TRBJ2-7; D uncertain. There are 12 residues in the CDR3. Trimming stripped 8 bases from V and 3 bases from J, with 11 bases between. CDR1 is SEHNR, CDR2 FQNEAQ, per germline (reference sequence). The CDR3 bases are TGTGCCAGCGGCTCGGAGAGCTACGAGCAGTACTTC. The encoded protein is CASGSESYEQYF.

The table lists this clonotype with many counts. The gene calls are TRBV6-5 and TRBJ2-1; no firm D call. There are 16 residues in the CDR3. Germline V gives CDR1 MNHEY, CDR2 SVGAGI. The V end was cut by 4 bases, the J end by 3 bases, with 16 bases between. CDR3 in DNA: TGTGCCAGCAGTTGGTTATCGGCTTCACTCTACAATGAGCAGTTCTTC. It is translated as CASSWLSASLYNEQFF.

The rearrangement links TRBV5-1 to TRBJ2-2, with a tentative D call TRBD1 (6 bases). This CDR3 comprises 16 residues. V lost 2 bases and J lost 1, with 12 bases in between. CDR1 and CDR2 from the germline V gene are SGHRS and YFSETQ. CDR3 sequence reads: CASSFQGSGNTGELFF. The CDR3 DNA follows: TGCGCCAGCAGCTTTCAGGGGTCAGGGAACACCGGGGAGCTGTTTTTT.

This clonotype was found a few times. This chain joins TRBV21-1 and TRBJ1-5. TRBV21-1 is described as a pseudogene. This CDR3 contains 12 residues. CDR3 sequence reads: CASSKVNQPQHF. The DNA of the CDR3 is TGTGCCAGCAGCAAAGTCAACCAGCCCCAGCATTTT.

V gene TRBV13 combines with J gene TRBJ1-5; D may be TRBD1 (6 bases). Germline V gene data show CDR1 as PRHDT and CDR2 as FYEKMQ (reference sequence). Trimming pared 6 bases from V and 4 bases from J, leaving 16 bases between. The CDR3 length is 15 residues. CDR3 region: CASRGGGGLNQPQHF. The CDR3 DNA sequence: TGTGCCAGCAGAGGGGGGGGGGGGCTGAATCAGCCCCAGCATTTT. Full variable domain (missing parts from reference TRBV13 and TRBJ1-5): AAGVIQSPRHLIKEKRETATLKCYPIPRHDTVYWYQQGPGQDPQFLISFYEKMQSDKGSIPDRFSAQQFSDYHSELNMSSLELGDSALYFCASRGGGGLNQPQHFGDGTRLSIL.

This chain joins TRBV5-5 and TRBJ2-5; no clear D gene. Trimming stripped 5 bases from V and 4 bases from J, with 15 bases between. Germline CDR1 reads SGHKS; CDR2 reads YYEKEE (reference sequence). CDR3 length: 14 amino acids. CDR3 residues: CASREVGNAETQYF. CDR3 coding DNA: TGTGCCAGCAGAGAGGTAGGGAATGCAGAGACCCAGTACTTC.